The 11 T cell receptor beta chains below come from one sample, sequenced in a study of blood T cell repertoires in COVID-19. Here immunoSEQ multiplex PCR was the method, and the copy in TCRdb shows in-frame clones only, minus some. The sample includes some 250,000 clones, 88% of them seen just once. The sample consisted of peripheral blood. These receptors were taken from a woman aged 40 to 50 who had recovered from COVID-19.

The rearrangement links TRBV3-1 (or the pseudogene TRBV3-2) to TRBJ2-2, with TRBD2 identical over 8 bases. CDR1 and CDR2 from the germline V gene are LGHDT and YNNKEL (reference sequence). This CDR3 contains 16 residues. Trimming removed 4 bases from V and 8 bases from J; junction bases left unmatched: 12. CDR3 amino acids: CASSPLAGMAVGELFF. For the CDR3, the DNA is TGTGCCAGCAGCCCTTTAGCGGGAATGGCCGTGGGGGAGCTGTTTTTT.

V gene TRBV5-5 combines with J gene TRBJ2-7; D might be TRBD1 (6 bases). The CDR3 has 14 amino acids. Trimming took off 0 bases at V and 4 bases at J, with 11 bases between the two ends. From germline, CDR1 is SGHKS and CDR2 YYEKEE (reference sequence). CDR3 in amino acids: CASSLGGTPYEQYV. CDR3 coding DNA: TGTGCCAGCAGCTTGGGGGGGACACCTTACGAGCAGTACGTC.

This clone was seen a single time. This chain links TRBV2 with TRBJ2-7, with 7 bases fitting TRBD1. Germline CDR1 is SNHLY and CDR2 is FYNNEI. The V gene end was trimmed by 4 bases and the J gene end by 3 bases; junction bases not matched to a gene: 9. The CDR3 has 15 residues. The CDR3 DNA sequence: TGTGCCAGCAGTGCCCTCGGGACAGCTGGCTACGAGCAGTACTTC. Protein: CASSALGTAGYEQYF.

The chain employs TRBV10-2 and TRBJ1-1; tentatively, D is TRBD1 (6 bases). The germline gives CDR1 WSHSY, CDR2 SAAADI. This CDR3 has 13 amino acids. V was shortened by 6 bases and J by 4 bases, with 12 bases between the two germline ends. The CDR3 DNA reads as TGCGCCAGCAGGGAGGGGGGAGGCACTGAAGCTTTCTTT. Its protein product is CASREGGGTEAFF.

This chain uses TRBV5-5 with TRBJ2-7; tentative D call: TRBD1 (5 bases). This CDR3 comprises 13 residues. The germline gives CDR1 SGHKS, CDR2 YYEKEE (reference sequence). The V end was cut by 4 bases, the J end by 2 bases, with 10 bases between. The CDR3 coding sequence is TGTGCCAGCAGCGTCTCAGGGACCTACGAGCAGTACGTC. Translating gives CASSVSGTYEQYV.

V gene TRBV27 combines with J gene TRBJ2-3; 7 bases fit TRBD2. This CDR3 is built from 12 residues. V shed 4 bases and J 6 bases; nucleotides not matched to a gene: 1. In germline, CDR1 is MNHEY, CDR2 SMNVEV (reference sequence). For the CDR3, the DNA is TGTGCCAGCAGTTGGGGGGGGGATACGCAGTATTTT. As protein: CASSWGGDTQYF.

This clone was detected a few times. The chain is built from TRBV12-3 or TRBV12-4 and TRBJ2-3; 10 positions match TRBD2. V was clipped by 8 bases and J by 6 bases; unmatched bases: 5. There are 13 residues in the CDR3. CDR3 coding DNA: TGTGCCAGCCGTGGGGGACTAGCGGATACGCAGTATTTT. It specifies CASRGGLADTQYF.

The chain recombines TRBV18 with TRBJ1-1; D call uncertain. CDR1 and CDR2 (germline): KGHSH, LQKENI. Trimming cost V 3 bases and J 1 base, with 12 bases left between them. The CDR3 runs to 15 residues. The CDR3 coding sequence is TGTGCCAGCTCACCCGCACGGAGTGCGAACACTGAAGCTTTCTTT. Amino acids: CASSPARSANTEAFF.

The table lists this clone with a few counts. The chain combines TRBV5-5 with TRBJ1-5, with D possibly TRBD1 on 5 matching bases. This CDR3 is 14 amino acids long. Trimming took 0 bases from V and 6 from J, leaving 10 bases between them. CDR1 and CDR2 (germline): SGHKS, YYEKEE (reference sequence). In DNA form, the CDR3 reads TGTGCCAGCAGCTTGGGGACAATATCTCAGCCCCAGCATTTT. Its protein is CASSLGTISQPQHF.

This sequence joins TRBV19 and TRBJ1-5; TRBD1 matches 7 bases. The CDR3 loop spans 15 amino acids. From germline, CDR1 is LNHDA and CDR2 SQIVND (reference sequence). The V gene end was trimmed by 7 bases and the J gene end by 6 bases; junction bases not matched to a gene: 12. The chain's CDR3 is CASTSSPGGIQPQHF. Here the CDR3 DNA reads TGTGCCAGTACTAGCTCCCCAGGGGGGATTCAGCCCCAGCATTTT.

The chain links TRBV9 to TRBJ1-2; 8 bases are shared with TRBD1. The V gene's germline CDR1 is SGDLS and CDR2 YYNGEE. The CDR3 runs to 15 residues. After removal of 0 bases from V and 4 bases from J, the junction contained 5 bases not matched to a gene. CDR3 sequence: CASSVVTGGAYGYTF. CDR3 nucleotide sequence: TGTGCCAGCAGCGTAGTAACAGGGGGGGCCTATGGCTACACCTTC.